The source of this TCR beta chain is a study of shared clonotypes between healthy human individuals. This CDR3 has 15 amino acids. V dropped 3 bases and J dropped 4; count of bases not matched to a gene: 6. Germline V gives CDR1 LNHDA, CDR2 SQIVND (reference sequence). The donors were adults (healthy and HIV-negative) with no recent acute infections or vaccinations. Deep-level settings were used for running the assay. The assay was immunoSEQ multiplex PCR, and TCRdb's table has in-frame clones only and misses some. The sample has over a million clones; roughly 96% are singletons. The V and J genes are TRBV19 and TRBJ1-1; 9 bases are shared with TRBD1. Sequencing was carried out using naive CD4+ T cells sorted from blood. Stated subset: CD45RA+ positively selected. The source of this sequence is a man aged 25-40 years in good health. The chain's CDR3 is CASSMYTGQGTEAFF. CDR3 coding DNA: TGTGCCAGTAGTATGTACACGGGACAGGGCACTGAAGCTTTCTTT.